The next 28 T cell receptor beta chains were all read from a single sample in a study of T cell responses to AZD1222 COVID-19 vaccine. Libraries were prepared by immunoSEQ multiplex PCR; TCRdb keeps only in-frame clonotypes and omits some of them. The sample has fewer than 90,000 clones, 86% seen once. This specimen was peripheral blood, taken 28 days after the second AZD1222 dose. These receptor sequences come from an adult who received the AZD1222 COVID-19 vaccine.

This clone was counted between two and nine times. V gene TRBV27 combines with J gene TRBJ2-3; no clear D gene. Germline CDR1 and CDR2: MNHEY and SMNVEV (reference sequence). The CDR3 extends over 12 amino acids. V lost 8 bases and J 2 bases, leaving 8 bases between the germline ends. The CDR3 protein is CASHSFTDTQYF. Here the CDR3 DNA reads TGTGCCAGCCATAGCTTCACAGATACGCAGTATTTT.

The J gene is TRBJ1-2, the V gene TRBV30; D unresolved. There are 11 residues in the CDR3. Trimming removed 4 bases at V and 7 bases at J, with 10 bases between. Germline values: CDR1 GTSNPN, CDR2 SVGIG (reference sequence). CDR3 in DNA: TGTGCCTGGAATCCCCTGGGTGGCTACACCTTC. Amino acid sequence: CAWNPLGGYTF.

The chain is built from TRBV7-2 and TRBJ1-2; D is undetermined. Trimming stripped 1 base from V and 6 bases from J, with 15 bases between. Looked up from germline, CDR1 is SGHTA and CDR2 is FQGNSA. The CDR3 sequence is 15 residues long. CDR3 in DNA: TGTGCCAGCAGCTTAGAAAGGAGGCGGCTCGATGGCTACACCTTC. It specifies CASSLERRRLDGYTF.

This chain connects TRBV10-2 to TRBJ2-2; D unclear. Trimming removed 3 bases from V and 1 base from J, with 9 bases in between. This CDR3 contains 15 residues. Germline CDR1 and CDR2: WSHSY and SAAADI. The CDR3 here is CASSEPRRNTGELFF. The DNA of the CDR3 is TGCGCCAGCAGTGAACCGCGGCGGAACACCGGGGAGCTGTTTTTT.

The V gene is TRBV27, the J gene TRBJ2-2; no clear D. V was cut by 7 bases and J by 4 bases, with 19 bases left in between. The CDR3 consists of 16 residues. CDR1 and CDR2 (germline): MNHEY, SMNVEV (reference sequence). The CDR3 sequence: CASKVSGAPITGELFF. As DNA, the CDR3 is TGTGCCAGCAAGGTTTCGGGTGCGCCGATCACCGGGGAGCTGTTTTTT.

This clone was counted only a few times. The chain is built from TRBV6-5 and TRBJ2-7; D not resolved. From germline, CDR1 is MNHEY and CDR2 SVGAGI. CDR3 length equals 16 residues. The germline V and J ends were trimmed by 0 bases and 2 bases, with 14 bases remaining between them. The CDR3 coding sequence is TGTGCCAGCAGTTACTCCCCTTGGCAGCGACCCTACGAGCAGTACTTC. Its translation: CASSYSPWQRPYEQYF.

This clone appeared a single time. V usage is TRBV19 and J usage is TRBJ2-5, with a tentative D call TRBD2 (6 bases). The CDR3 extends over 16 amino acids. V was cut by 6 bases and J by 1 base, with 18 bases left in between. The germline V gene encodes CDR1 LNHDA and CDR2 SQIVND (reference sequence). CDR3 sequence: CASSPLSRGVQETQYF. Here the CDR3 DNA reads TGTGCCAGTAGCCCGCTTTCGCGGGGAGTCCAAGAGACCCAGTACTTC.

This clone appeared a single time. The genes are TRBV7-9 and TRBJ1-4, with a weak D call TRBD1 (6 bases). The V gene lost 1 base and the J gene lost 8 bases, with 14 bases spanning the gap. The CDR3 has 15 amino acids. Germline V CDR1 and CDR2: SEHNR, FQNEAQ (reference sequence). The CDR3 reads CASSLGIQGGEKLFF. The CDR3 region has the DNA TGTGCCAGCAGCTTAGGGATACAGGGAGGAGAAAAACTGTTTTTT.

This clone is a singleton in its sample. The CDR3 protein is CASSGLPGQGYEQYF. For the CDR3, the DNA is TGCGCCAGCAGTGGCCTCCCGGGACAGGGTTACGAGCAGTACTTC. The V gene is TRBV10-1, the J gene TRBJ2-7; 9 bases line up with TRBD1. The CDR3 has 15 residues. Germline V lookup: CDR1 WNHNN, CDR2 SYGVQD (reference sequence). The J segment lost 4 bases and the V segment lost 4 bases, leaving 8 bases of the junction unmatched.

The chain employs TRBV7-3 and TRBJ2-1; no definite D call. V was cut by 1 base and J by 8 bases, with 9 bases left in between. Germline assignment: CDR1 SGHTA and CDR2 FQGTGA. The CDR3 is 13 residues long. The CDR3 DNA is TGTGCCAGCAGCTTAAATGGACGGGATGAGCAGTTCTTC. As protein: CASSLNGRDEQFF.

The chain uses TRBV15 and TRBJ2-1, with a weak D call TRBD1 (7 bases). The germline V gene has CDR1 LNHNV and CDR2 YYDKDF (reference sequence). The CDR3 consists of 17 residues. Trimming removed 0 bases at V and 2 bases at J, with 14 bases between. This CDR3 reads CATSRDSGRGAYNEQFF. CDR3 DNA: TGTGCCACCAGCAGAGATTCGGGCAGGGGGGCCTACAATGAGCAGTTCTTC.

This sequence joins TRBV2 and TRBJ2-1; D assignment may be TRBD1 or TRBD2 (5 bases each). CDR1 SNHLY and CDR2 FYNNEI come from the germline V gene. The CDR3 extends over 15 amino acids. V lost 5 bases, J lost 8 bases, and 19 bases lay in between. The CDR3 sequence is CASSRRDGLADEQFF. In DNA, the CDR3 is TGTGCCAGCAGTCGCCGGGACGGCCTGGCCGATGAGCAGTTCTTC.

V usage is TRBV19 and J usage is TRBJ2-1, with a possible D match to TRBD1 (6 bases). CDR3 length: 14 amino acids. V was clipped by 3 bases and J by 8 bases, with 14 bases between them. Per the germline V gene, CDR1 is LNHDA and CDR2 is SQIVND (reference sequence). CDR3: CASSIPSGVDEQFF. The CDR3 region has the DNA TGTGCCAGTAGTATCCCCTCAGGGGTCGATGAGCAGTTCTTC.

CDR3 nucleotide sequence: TGTGCCAGCAGTGGGGGGGCAGGGAATGAAAAACTGTTTTTT. Translation: CASSGGAGNEKLFF. The chain joins TRBV25-1 to TRBJ1-4; maybe TRBD1 (6 bases). This CDR3 is 14 amino acids long. Germline V gene lookup returns CDR1 MGHDK and CDR2 SYGVNS. V was cut by 4 bases and J by 5 bases, with 11 bases left in between.

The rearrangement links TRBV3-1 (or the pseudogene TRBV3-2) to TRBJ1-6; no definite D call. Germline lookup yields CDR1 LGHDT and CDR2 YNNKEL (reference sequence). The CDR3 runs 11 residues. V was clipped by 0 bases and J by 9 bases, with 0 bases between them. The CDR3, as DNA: TGTGCCAGCAGCCAAGATTCACCCCTCCACTTT. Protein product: CASSQDSPLHF.

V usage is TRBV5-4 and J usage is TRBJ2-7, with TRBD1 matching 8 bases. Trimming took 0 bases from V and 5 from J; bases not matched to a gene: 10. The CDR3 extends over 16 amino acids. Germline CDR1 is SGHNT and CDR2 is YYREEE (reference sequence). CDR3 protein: CASSLDGLQGVNEQYF. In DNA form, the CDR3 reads TGTGCCAGCAGCTTGGATGGTCTACAGGGGGTTAACGAGCAGTACTTC. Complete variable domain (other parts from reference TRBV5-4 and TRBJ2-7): ETGVTQSPTHLIKTRGQQVTLRCSSQSGHNTVSWYQQALGQGPQFIFQYYREEENGRGNFPPRFSGLQFPNYSSELNVNALELDDSALYLCASSLDGLQGVNEQYFGPGTRLTVT.

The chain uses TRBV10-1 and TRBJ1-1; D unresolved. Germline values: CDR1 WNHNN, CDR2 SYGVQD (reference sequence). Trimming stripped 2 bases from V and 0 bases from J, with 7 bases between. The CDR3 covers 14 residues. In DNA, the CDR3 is TGCGCCAGCAGTGAGACGGCAATGAACACTGAAGCTTTCTTT. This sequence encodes CASSETAMNTEAFF.

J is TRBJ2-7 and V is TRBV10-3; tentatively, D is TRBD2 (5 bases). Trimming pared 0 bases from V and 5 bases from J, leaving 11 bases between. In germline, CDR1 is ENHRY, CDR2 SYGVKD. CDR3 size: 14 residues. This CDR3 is CAISESSLEDEQYF. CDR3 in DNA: TGTGCCATCAGTGAGTCGAGCTTGGAGGACGAGCAGTACTTC.

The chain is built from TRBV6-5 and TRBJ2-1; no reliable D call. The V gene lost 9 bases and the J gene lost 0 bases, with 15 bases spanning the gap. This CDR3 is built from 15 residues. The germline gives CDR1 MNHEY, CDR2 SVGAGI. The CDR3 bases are TGTGCCAGTAAAAAAGACCGGAGCTCCTACAATGAGCAGTTCTTC. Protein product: CASKKDRSSYNEQFF.

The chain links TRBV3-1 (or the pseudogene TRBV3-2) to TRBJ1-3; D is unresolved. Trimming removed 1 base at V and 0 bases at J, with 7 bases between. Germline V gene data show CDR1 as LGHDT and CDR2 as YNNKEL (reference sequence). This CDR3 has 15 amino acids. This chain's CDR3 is CASSQGVGSGNTIYF. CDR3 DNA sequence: TGTGCCAGCAGCCAAGGGGTGGGCTCTGGAAACACCATATATTTT.

The CDR3 reads CASSLAGTMGNEQFF. Written as DNA, the CDR3 is TGTGCCAGCAGCTTGGCTGGGACGATGGGGAATGAGCAGTTCTTC. The chain is built from TRBV5-4 and TRBJ2-1; D possibly uses TRBD1 or TRBD2 (5 bases each). The V gene lost 0 bases and the J gene lost 7 bases, with 14 bases spanning the gap. The CDR3 extends over 15 amino acids. Germline V gene sequence: CDR1 SGHNT, CDR2 YYREEE (reference sequence).

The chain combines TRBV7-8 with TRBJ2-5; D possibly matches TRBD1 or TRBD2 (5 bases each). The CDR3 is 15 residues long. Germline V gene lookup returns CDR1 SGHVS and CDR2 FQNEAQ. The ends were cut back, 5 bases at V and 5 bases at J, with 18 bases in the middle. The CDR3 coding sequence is TGTGCCAGCAGCCTTTCCGAGGGGTTTTACGAGACCCAGTACTTC. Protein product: CASSLSEGFYETQYF.

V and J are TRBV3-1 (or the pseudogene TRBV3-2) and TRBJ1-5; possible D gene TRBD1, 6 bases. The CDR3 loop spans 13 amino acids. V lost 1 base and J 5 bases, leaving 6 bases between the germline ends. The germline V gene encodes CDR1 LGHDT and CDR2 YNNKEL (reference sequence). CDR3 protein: CASSQGTDQPQHF. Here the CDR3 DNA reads TGTGCCAGCAGCCAAGGGACAGATCAGCCCCAGCATTTT.

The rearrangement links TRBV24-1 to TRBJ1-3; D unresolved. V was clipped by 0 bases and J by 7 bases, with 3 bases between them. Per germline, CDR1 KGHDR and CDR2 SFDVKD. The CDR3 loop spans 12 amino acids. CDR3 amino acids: CATSDLRNTIYF. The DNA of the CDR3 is TGTGCCACCAGTGATTTGAGGAACACCATATATTTT.

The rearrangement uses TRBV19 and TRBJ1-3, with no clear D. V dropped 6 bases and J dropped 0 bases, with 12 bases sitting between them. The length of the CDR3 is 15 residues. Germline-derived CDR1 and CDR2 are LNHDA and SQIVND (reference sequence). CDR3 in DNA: TGTGCCAGTAGGCATATTCCGAGCTCTGGAAACACCATATATTTT. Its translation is CASRHIPSSGNTIYF.

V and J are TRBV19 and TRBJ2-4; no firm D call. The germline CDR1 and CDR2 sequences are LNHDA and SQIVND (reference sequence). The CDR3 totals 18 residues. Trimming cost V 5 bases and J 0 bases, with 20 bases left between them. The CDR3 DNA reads TGTGCCAGTAGTCCCCCTATAAGCCTGATCTTAGCCAAAAACATTCAGTACTTC. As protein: CASSPPISLILAKNIQYF.

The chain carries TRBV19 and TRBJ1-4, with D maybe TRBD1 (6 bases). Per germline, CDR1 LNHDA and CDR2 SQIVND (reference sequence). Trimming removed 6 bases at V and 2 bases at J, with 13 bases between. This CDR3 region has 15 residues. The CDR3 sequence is CASSRTTGTNEKLFF. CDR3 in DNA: TGTGCCAGTAGCCGGACTACAGGGACTAATGAAAAACTGTTTTTT.

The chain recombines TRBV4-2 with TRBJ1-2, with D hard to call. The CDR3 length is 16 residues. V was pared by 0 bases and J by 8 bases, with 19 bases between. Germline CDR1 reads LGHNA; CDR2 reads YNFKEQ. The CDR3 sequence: CASSQEGSASMLGYTF. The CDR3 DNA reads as TGTGCCAGCAGCCAAGAAGGGTCAGCCTCTATGCTGGGCTACACCTTC.